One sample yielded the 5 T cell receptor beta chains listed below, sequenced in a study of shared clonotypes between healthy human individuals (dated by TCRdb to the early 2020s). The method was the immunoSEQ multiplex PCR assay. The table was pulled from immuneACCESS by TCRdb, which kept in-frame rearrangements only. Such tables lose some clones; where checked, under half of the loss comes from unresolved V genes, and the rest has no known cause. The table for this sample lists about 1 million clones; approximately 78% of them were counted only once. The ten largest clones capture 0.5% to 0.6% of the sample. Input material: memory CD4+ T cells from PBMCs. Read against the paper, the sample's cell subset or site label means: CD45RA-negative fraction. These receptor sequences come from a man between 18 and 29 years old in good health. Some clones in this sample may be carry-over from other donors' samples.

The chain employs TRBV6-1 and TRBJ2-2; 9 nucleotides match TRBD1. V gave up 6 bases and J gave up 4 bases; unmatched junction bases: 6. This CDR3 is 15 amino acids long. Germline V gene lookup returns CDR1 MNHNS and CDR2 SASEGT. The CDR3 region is CASRGTGLGTGELFF. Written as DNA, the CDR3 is TGTGCCAGCAGGGGGACAGGGCTAGGCACCGGGGAGCTGTTTTTT.

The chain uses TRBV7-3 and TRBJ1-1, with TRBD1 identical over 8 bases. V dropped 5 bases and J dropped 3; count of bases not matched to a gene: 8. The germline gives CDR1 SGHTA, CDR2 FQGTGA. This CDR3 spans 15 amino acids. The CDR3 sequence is CASSEQGDVDTEAFF. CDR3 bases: TGTGCCAGCAGCGAACAGGGGGATGTAGACACTGAAGCTTTCTTT.

CDR3 in DNA: TGTGCCAGCAGCCAAACAGGGTACGGGGAGACCCAGTACTTC. As protein: CASSQTGYGETQYF. The chain couples TRBV7-8 to TRBJ2-5, with D perhaps matching TRBD1 (6 bases). Germline V CDR1 and CDR2: SGHVS, FQNEAQ. The CDR3 contains 14 residues. The V gene lost 5 bases and the J gene lost 5 bases, with 15 bases spanning the gap.

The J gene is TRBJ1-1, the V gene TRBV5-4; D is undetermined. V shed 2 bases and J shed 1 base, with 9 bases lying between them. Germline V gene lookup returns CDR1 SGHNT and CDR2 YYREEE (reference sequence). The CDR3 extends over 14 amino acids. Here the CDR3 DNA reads TGTGCCAGCAGCTTTTGGCGATCGAACACTGAAGCTTTCTTT. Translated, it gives CASSFWRSNTEAFF.

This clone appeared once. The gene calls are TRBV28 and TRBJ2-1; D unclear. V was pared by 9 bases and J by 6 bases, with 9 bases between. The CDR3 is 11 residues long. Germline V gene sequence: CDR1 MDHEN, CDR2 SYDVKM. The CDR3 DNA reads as TGTGCCAGTCGGGTCTTCAATGAGCAGTTCTTC. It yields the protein CASRVFNEQFF. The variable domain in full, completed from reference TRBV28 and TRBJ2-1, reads DVKVTQSSRYLVKRTGEKVFLECVQDMDHENMFWYRQDPGLGLRLIYFSYDVKMKEKGDIPEGYSVSREKKERFSLILESASTNQTSMYLCASRVFNEQFFGPGTRLTVL.